These T cell receptor beta chains were read from a single sample in a study of graft-versus-host responses after intestinal transplantation. Method: immunoSEQ multiplex PCR; TCRdb's copy keeps in-frame clones and lacks some. The sample lists around 1,800 clones, about 85% occurring once. The source material was ileum tissue, sampled 12 days after intestinal transplant. The receptors derive from a human patient who received an intestinal transplant, so some T cells may come from the graft donor. Both conserved end residues are part of each CDR3. The D gene is left open where the match is weak. Part of the rows lack a size; the others show once, few, many or a class for expanded clones.

d_gene | j_gene | abundance | v_gene | CDR3aa | CDR3nt
TRBD2 | TRBJ2-1 | once | TRBV28 | CASSSVAGLYNEQFF | TGTGCCAGCAGTTCAGTAGCGGGACTCTACAATGAGCAGTTCTTC
NA | TRBJ2-5 | NA | TRBV2 | CASSRPGVVAETQYF | TGTGCCAGCAGCCGCCCAGGGGTCGTGGCGGAGACCCAGTACTTC
NA | TRBJ2-3 | NA | TRBV9 | CASSVGAGSTDTQYF | TGTGCCAGCAGCGTAGGGGCAGGGTCCACAGATACGCAGTATTTT
NA | TRBJ2-1 | NA | TRBV7-9 | CASSLAPGLLRGNEQFF | TGTGCCAGCAGCTTAGCCCCCGGGCTCCTCAGGGGCAATGAGCAGTTCTTC
TRBD2 | TRBJ2-3 | NA | TRBV2 | CASSQGLAGGDTQYF | TGTGCCAGCAGCCAGGGACTAGCGGGAGGCGATACGCAGTATTTT
TRBD1 | TRBJ1-4 | NA | TRBV19 | CATRQGWGEKLFF | TGTGCCACCAGACAGGGATGGGGTGAAAAACTGTTTTTT
NA | TRBJ2-7 | NA | TRBV13 | CASSLGGRGLNEQYF | TGTGCCAGCAGCTTAGGTGGCAGGGGATTGAACGAGCAGTACTTC
TRBD2 | TRBJ2-7 | NA | TRBV28 | CASSLREGHSYEQYF | TGTGCCAGCAGTTTGCGGGAGGGCCACTCCTACGAGCAGTACTTC
NA | TRBJ1-1 | NA | TRBV5-6 | CASVKSRNTEAFF | TGTGCCAGCGTAAAAAGTCGTAACACTGAAGCTTTCTTT
NA | TRBJ2-5 | NA | TRBV7-8 | CASSLMSWMVGLDQETQYF | TGTGCCAGCAGCTTAATGTCGTGGATGGTCGGACTTGACCAAGAGACCCAGTACTTC
NA | TRBJ1-1 | NA | TRBV5-1 | CASSGWDTEAFF | TGCGCCAGCAGCGGGTGGGACACTGAAGCTTTCTTT
NA | TRBJ1-1 | NA | TRBV30 | CAWTFGTSLNTEAFF | TGTGCCTGGACTTTCGGGACATCCTTGAACACTGAAGCTTTCTTT
NA | TRBJ1-1 | NA | TRBV7-6 | CASSLGHTGNTEAFF | TGTGCCAGCAGCCTGGGACATACAGGGAACACTGAAGCTTTCTTT
NA | TRBJ2-7 | few | TRBV7-9 | CASSHTRYEQYF | TGTGCCAGCAGCCATACTCGATACGAGCAGTACTTC
NA | TRBJ2-7 | NA | TRBV5-1 | CASSPDGRTYEQYF | TGCGCCAGCAGCCCGGACGGGCGGACCTACGAGCAGTACTTC
NA | TRBJ2-5 | NA | TRBV7-8 | CASSTTGETQYF | TGTGCCAGCAGCACGACTGGGGAGACCCAGTACTTC
NA | TRBJ1-1 | NA | TRBV10-3 | CAIRAGLGNTEAFF | TGTGCCATCAGGGCCGGATTGGGGAACACTGAAGCTTTCTTT
NA | TRBJ2-7 | few | TRBV7-2 | CASSLMGRPSYEQYF | TGTGCCAGCAGCTTAATGGGTCGACCGAGCTACGAGCAGTACTTC
NA | TRBJ2-7 | NA | TRBV6-5 | CASSLPSYEQYF | TGTGCCAGCAGTTTACCGTCCTACGAGCAGTACTTC
TRBD1 | TRBJ2-3 | NA | TRBV27 | CASRPQGSPTDTQYF | TGTGCCAGCAGACCACAGGGGAGTCCCACAGATACGCAGTATTTT
NA | TRBJ2-7 | NA | TRBV6-1 | CASKDSPSYEQYF | TGTGCCAGCAAAGACTCACCCTCCTACGAGCAGTACTTC
TRBD2 | TRBJ2-5 | NA | TRBV30 | CAWSVSSGRARETQYF | TGTGCCTGGAGTGTGTCTAGCGGGAGGGCCAGAGAGACCCAGTACTTC
NA | TRBJ1-2 | NA | TRBV4-1 | CASSGGRGYTF | TGCGCCAGCAGCGGGGGCCGTGGCTACACCTTC
TRBD1 | TRBJ2-6 | NA | TRBV19 | CASSIVQGAHLSGANVLTF | TGTGCCAGTAGTATAGTACAGGGGGCTCACCTCTCTGGGGCCAACGTTCTGACTTTC
NA | TRBJ1-2 | once | TRBV1 | CTSSQDGVNYGYTF | TGCACCAGCAGCCAAGATGGGGTTAACTATGGCTACACCTTC
TRBD1 | TRBJ2-7 | NA | TRBV11-2 | CASSKIIGTGCPEQYF | TGTGCCAGCAGCAAAATAATAGGGACAGGCTGCCCCGAGCAGTACTTC
NA | TRBJ1-3 | hyperexpanded | TRBV9 | CASSAGTSPSGNTIYF | TGTGCCAGCAGCGCCGGGACGTCCCCCTCGGGAAACACCATATATTTT
NA | TRBJ1-1 | NA | TRBV21-1 | CASSKGREAFF | TGTGCCAGCAGCAAGGGGAGGGAAGCTTTCTTT
NA | TRBJ1-2 | NA | TRBV28 | CASSPRGRPWGYTF | TGTGCCAGCAGTCCCCGGGGACGGCCTTGGGGCTACACCTTC